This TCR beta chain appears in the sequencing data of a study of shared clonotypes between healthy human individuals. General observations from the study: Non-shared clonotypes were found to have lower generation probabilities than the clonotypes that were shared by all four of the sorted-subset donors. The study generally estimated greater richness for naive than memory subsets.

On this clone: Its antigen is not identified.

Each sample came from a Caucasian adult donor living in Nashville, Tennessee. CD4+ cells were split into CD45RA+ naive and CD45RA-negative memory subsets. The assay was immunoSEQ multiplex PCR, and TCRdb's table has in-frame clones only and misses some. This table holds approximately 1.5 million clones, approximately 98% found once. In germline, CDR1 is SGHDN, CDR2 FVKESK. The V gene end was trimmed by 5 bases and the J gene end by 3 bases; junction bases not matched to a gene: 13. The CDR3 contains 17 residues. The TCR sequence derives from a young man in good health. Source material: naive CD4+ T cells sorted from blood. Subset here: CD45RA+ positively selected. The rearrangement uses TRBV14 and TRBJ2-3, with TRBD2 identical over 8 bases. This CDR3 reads CASSAFGGGVKTDTQYF. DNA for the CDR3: TGTGCCAGCAGCGCCTTCGGGGGGGGCGTTAAGACAGATACGCAGTATTTT.